A single sample is the source of the 14 T cell receptor beta chains below, sequenced in a study of blood T cell repertoires in COVID-19. Some clones are missing from TCRdb's copy, which holds only in-frame ones; the method was immunoSEQ multiplex PCR. The repertoire holds some 280,000 clones, with roughly 90% as singletons. Sequencing used peripheral blood. The receptors here all came from a middle-aged woman who had recovered from COVID-19.

This chain links TRBV14 with TRBJ1-1, with D unresolved. Germline V gene data show CDR1 as SGHDN and CDR2 as FVKESK. The CDR3 contains 13 residues. V was trimmed by 2 bases and J by 3 bases, leaving 7 bases between them. The CDR3 sequence: CASSQNVDTEAFF. The CDR3 DNA follows: TGTGCCAGCAGCCAAAATGTAGACACTGAAGCTTTCTTT.

The rearrangement links TRBV19 to TRBJ1-1, with no clear D. The CDR3 extends over 16 amino acids. Trimming removed 8 bases from V and 5 bases from J, with 24 bases in between. Germline V gene lookup returns CDR1 LNHDA and CDR2 SQIVND (reference sequence). The chain's CDR3 is CASSYVEVGAGTEAFF. The CDR3 DNA follows: TGTGCCAGTTCCTATGTTGAGGTGGGCGCGGGAACTGAAGCTTTCTTT.

This chain's CDR3 is CAWSVRRPSDEQFF. In DNA form, the CDR3 reads TGTGCCTGGAGTGTACGGAGGCCCTCCGATGAGCAGTTCTTC. V is TRBV30 and J is TRBJ2-1, with D perhaps matching TRBD2 (5 bases). Per germline, CDR1 GTSNPN and CDR2 SVGIG (reference sequence). The CDR3 sequence is 14 residues long. Trimming pared 0 bases from V and 8 bases from J, leaving 14 bases between.

The chain uses TRBV7-9 and TRBJ1-6; unclear D gene. Germline-derived CDR1 and CDR2 are SEHNR and FQNEAQ (reference sequence). The CDR3 is made up of 14 amino acids. V lost 2 bases, J lost 10 bases, and 12 bases lay in between. The CDR3 nucleotides read TGTGCCAGCAGCTTAACCGACTCGCTGTCACCCCTCCACTTT. Its translation is CASSLTDSLSPLHF.

V usage is TRBV12-3 or TRBV12-4 and J usage is TRBJ2-7; maybe TRBD1 (6 bases). Trimming removed 5 bases from V and 7 bases from J, with 15 bases in between. The CDR3 has 13 residues. The CDR3 sequence: CASSPNRVDEQYF. In DNA form, the CDR3 reads TGTGCCAGCAGTCCAAACAGGGTTGATGAGCAGTACTTC.

The rearrangement links TRBV24-1 to TRBJ2-1; 7 nucleotides line up with TRBD1. V lost 4 bases to trimming and J lost 5 bases; unmatched junction nucleotides: 10. Per germline, CDR1 KGHDR and CDR2 SFDVKD. The CDR3 is made up of 16 amino acids. CDR3 sequence reads: CATSDRGTERDNEQFF. CDR3 nucleotides: TGTGCCACCAGTGACAGGGGGACAGAAAGGGACAATGAGCAGTTCTTC.

The chain combines TRBV12-3 or TRBV12-4 with TRBJ2-5, with TRBD1 identical over 10 bases. V lost 10 bases to trimming and J lost 5 bases; unmatched junction nucleotides: 7. The CDR3 has 13 residues. The chain's CDR3 is CATRQGAGETQYF. The DNA of the CDR3 is TGTGCCACCCGACAGGGGGCGGGGGAGACCCAGTACTTC.

V usage is TRBV10-3 and J usage is TRBJ1-2, with D perhaps matching TRBD1 (6 bases). Germline V lookup: CDR1 ENHRY, CDR2 SYGVKD. This CDR3 comprises 12 residues. The V gene lost 8 bases and the J gene lost 4 bases, with 11 bases spanning the gap. CDR3 region: CAIEDSSYGYTF. The CDR3, as DNA: TGTGCCATCGAGGACAGTTCCTATGGCTACACCTTC.

The rearrangement links TRBV9 to TRBJ2-1; D is possibly TRBD2 (5 bases). CDR3 length: 15 residues. Deletions cut 1 base from V and 4 bases from J, with 12 bases between. Germline CDR1 SGDLS, CDR2 YYNGEE. The DNA for the CDR3 is TGTGCCAGCAGCGTAACAGCGGCACTTTACAATGAGCAGTTCTTC. Translating it yields CASSVTAALYNEQFF.

The chain uses TRBV19 and TRBJ1-4; TRBD1 aligns across 7 bases. The germline CDR1 and CDR2 sequences are LNHDA and SQIVND (reference sequence). The CDR3 runs 15 residues. The ends lost 4 bases at V and 3 bases at J; junction bases unmatched: 5. CDR3 loop: CASSRDSWANEKLFF. In DNA form, the CDR3 reads TGTGCCAGTAGTAGGGACAGCTGGGCTAATGAAAAACTGTTTTTT.

This rearrangement joins TRBV5-1 to TRBJ2-7; 11 nucleotides agree with TRBD2. CDR1 is SGHRS and CDR2 is YFSETQ in the germline V gene. The CDR3 has 16 amino acids. V lost 3 bases to trimming and J lost 2 bases; unmatched junction nucleotides: 7. The CDR3 sequence is CASSSSATSGTYEQYF. DNA for the CDR3: TGCGCCAGCAGCTCATCGGCGACTAGCGGGACCTACGAGCAGTACTTC.

The chain is built from TRBV21-1 and TRBJ2-7; the table's D call of TRBD1 was not tested on the DNA. TRBV21-1 is assigned pseudogene status. This CDR3 has 14 amino acids. The CDR3 spells CASRGTGGKDEQYF. The CDR3 nucleotides read TGTGCCAGCAGAGGGACAGGGGGAAAGGACGAGCAGTACTTC.

This clone has just a few counts. The CDR3 bases are TGTGCCAGCAGCGCAAGCGGGCCTTATGGCTACACCTTC. Its translation: CASSASGPYGYTF. The J gene is TRBJ1-2, the V gene TRBV2; no firm D call. This CDR3 contains 13 residues. Trimming removed 6 bases at V and 5 bases at J, with 13 bases between. Germline CDR1 reads SNHLY; CDR2 reads FYNNEI. Supplemented by reference TRBV2 and TRBJ1-2, the full variable domain reads EPEVTQTPSHQVTQMGQEVILRCVPISNHLYFYWYRQILGQKVEFLVSFYNNEISEKSEIFDDQFSVERPDGSNFTLKIRSTKLEDSAMYFCASSASGPYGYTFGSGTRLTVV.

The chain employs TRBV7-8 and TRBJ1-4; no clear D gene. The V gene lost 5 bases and the J gene lost 3 bases, with 13 bases spanning the gap. CDR3 length: 15 residues. CDR1 is SGHVS and CDR2 is FQNEAQ in the germline V gene. CDR3 residues: CASSTGAPANEKLFF. Here the CDR3 DNA reads TGTGCCAGCAGCACGGGAGCCCCAGCTAATGAAAAACTGTTTTTT.